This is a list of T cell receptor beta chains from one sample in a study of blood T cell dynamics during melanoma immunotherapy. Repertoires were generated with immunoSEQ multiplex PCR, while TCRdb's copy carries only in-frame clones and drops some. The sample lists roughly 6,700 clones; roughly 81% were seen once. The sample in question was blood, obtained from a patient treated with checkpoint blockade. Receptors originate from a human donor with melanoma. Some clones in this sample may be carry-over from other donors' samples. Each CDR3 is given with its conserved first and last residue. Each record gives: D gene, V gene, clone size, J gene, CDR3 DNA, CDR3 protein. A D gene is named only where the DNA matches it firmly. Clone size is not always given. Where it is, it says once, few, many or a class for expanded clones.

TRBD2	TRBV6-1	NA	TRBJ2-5	TGTGCCAGCAGTGATATTAGGCGGGGGGGCCAAGAGACCCAGTACTTC	CASSDIRRGGQETQYF
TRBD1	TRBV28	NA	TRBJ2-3	TGTGCCAGCAGTTTATGGTCGGGACAGGGGGCGCAAGATACGCAGTATTTT	CASSLWSGQGAQDTQYF
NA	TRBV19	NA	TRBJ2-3	TGTGCCAGTAGTATAGGGAGCTACCTGGGGACAGATACGCAGTATTTT	CASSIGSYLGTDTQYF
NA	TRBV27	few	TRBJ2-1	TGTGCCAGCAGTGCCCAGCGTGACTCCTACAATGAGCAGTTCTTC	CASSAQRDSYNEQFF
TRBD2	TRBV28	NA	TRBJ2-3	TGTGCCAGCAGTTTTGGCTTACTAGCGGGGGCGTCAGATACGCAGTATTTT	CASSFGLLAGASDTQYF
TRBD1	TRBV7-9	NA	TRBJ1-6	TGTGCCAGCAGCTGGGACAGGGCTTTGAATTCACCCCTCCACTTT	CASSWDRALNSPLHF
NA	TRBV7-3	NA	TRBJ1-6	TGTGCCAGCAGCTTAAGGGCAGGGAGTAATAATTCACCCCTCCACTTT	CASSLRAGSNNSPLHF
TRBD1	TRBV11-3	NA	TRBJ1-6	TGTGCCAGCAGCTGGGACAGGGCTTTGAATTCACCCCTCCACTTT	CASSWDRALNSPLHF
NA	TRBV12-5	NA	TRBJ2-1	TGTGCTAGTGGTTTGAGGGATGAGCAGTTCTTC	CASGLRDEQFF
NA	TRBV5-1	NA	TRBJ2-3	TGCGCCAGCAACGCCTTGTCAGAAGATACGCAGTATTTT	CASNALSEDTQYF
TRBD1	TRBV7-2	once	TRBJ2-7	TGTGCCAGCAGCTTGCAGGGGGCGCACAACGAGCAGTACTTC	CASSLQGAHNEQYF
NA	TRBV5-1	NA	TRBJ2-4	TGCGCCAGCGCCCTAGGGGGGATCGCCAAAAACATTCAGTACTTC	CASALGGIAKNIQYF
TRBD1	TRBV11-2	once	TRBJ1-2	TGTGCCAGCAGCCCGGGGACAGGGGGCATCTATGGCTACACCTTC	CASSPGTGGIYGYTF
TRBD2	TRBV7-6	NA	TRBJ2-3	TGTGCCAGCAGCACGGGACTAGCGGGGGGCCAGAGCACAGATACGCAGTATTTT	CASSTGLAGGQSTDTQYF
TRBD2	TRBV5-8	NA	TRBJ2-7	TGTGCCAGCAGCTCCACTAGCGGGGGGATCTACGAGCAGTACTTC	CASSSTSGGIYEQYF
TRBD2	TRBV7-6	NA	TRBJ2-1	TGTGCCAGCAGCGGGGGGGACGGGAGCTCCTACAATGAGCAGTTCTTC	CASSGGDGSSYNEQFF
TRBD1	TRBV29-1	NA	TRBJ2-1	TGCAGCGTCACAGGGGTAGTCAATGAGCAGTTCTTC	CSVTGVVNEQFF
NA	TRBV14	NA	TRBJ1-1	TGTGCCAGCAGCCAAGGAGGAGGGGCTGAAGCTTTCTTT	CASSQGGGAEAFF
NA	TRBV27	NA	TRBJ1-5	TGTGCCAGCAGTACCTTTAATCAGCCCCAGCATTTT	CASSTFNQPQHF
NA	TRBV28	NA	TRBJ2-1	TGTGCCAGCAGTTTCGCTACGACGAGCGAGCAGTTCTTC	CASSFATTSEQFF
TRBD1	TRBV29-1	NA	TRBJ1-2	TGCAGCGTTGAAGGAGACAGGGGTGGTCGCTATGGCTACACCTTC	CSVEGDRGGRYGYTF
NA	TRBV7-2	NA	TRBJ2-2	TGTGCCAGCAGCTCCCGGGTTTCCGGGGAGCTGTTTTTT	CASSSRVSGELFF
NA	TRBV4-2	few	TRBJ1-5	TGTGCCAGCAGCCAAGGCAGGGTGAATAGCAATCAGCCCCAGCATTTT	CASSQGRVNSNQPQHF
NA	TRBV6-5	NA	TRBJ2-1	TGTGCCAGCAGTTACTCGATAGTGGCTAGCTATGAGCAGTTCTTC	CASSYSIVASYEQFF
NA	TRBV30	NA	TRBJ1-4	TGTGCCTGGAGTCCGGGGGGGGGCACGAATGAAAAACTGTTTTTT	CAWSPGGGTNEKLFF
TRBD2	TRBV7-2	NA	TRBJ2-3	TGTGCCAGCAGCCCCCAGAGCGGGGGACTGCGCACAGATACGCAGTATTTT	CASSPQSGGLRTDTQYF
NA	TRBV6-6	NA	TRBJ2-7	TGTGCCAGCAGTTACTTGTGGACAGTGATAACCTACGAGCAGTACTTC	CASSYLWTVITYEQYF
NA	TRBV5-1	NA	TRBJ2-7	TGCGCCAGCAGCCAGACCGGTGGGCCCCTAGCTACGCAGCAGTACTTC	CASSQTGGPLATQQYF
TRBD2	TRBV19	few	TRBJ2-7	TGTGCCAGTAGCCTTGCTTTGGCGGGAGGGGCCTACGAGCAGTACTTC	CASSLALAGGAYEQYF
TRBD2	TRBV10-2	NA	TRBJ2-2	TGCGCCAGCAGCCCAATGAAAAGCGGGAGCACCGGGGAGCTGTTTTTT	CASSPMKSGSTGELFF
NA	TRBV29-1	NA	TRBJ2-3	TGCAGCGTTGTATCGGGTACCTCCCCAGATACGCAGTATTTT	CSVVSGTSPDTQYF
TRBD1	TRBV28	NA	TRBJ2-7	TGTGCCGGGGGACAGGGGTCCTACGAGCAGTACTTC	CAGGQGSYEQYF
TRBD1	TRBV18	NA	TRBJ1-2	TGTGCCAGCTCACCGACACAGGGGTCCAACTATGGCTACACCTTC	CASSPTQGSNYGYTF
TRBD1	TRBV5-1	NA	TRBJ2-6	TGCGCCAGCAGCGCCGCGGGACAGGGGGTTTCTGGGGCCAACGTCCTGACTTTC	CASSAAGQGVSGANVLTF
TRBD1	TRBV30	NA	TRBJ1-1	TGTGCCTGCGCCAGGGACAGGGGGCGCAGGATACGGGGCACTGAAGCTTTCTTT	CACARDRGRRIRGTEAFF
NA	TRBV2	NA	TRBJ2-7	TGTGCCAGCAACTTGGTCTCGGGGGAGCAGTACTTC	CASNLVSGEQYF
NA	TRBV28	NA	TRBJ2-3	TGTGCCAGCAGTTTCCTGGCCACAGATACGCAGTATTTT	CASSFLATDTQYF
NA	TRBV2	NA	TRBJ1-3	TGTGCCAGCAGTGAAAAAGGGGTGGCGGGAAACACCATATATTTT	CASSEKGVAGNTIYF
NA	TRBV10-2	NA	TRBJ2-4	TGCGCCAGCAGTGAGGGGACCACAATGTTTCAGTACTTC	CASSEGTTMFQYF
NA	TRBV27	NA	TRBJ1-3	TGTGCCAGCAGTTTATCGGGGAGCTATGGAAACACCATATATTTT	CASSLSGSYGNTIYF
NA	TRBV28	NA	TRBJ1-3	TGTGCCAGCAGCCGAAGGGGCTCTCGAAACACCATATATTTT	CASSRRGSRNTIYF
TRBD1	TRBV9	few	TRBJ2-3	TGTGCCAGCAGCACAGGGGGTCAGGCAGATACGCAGTATTTT	CASSTGGQADTQYF
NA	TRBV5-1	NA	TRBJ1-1	TGCGCCAGCAGCGTAGGGGTGGCCTGGGACACTGAAGCTTTCTTT	CASSVGVAWDTEAFF
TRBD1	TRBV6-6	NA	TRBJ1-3	TGTGCCAGCAGTACAATGACAGGGGGAAACACCATATATTTT	CASSTMTGGNTIYF
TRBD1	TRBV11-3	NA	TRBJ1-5	TGTGCCAGCAGCTTCGGGACAGGGGAGAATCAGCCCCAGCATTTT	CASSFGTGENQPQHF
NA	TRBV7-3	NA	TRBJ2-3	TGTGCCAGCAGCTTCGCGGGAGATACGCAGTATTTT	CASSFAGDTQYF
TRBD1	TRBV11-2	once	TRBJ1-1	TGTGCCAGCAGTTTTCGACAGGGGAATGGTCGAACTGAAGCTTTCTTT	CASSFRQGNGRTEAFF
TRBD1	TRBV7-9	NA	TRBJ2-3	TGTGCCAGCAGCACTTTTCAGGGGACAGGTCTCACAGATACGCAGTATTTT	CASSTFQGTGLTDTQYF
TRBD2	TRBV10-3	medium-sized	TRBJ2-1	TGTGCCATCAGTGAGTCGATGGCGGGGGATGGCTACAATGAGCAGTTCTTC	CAISESMAGDGYNEQFF
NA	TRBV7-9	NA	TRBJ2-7	TGTGCCAGCAGCTTAGGGGGAGGCCCCTACGAGCAGTACTTC	CASSLGGGPYEQYF
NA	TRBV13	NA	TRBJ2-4	TGTGCCAGCAGCTTAAGGGGGACTTCCCAGTACTTC	CASSLRGTSQYF
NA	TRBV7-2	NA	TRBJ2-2	TGTGCCAGCAGCTCTATAGGGTGGGGGGAGCTGTTTTTT	CASSSIGWGELFF
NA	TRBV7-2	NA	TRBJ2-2	TGTGCCAGCAGCCTAAGACTAGCCGGGGAGCTGTTTTTT	CASSLRLAGELFF
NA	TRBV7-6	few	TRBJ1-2	TGTGCCAGCAGCCCCAACCTCGGCTACACCTTC	CASSPNLGYTF
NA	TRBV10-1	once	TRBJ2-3	TGCGCCAGCAGTGAAGGAGCGGGCCTACGAGCCGGTACGCAGTATTTT	CASSEGAGLRAGTQYF
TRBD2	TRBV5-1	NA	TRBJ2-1	TGCGCCAGCAGCTTGGCCGGGACTAGCGGTTACAATGAGCAGTTCTTC	CASSLAGTSGYNEQFF
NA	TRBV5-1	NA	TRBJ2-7	TGCGCCAGCAGCTGGGACAAATCCTACGAGCAGTACTTC	CASSWDKSYEQYF